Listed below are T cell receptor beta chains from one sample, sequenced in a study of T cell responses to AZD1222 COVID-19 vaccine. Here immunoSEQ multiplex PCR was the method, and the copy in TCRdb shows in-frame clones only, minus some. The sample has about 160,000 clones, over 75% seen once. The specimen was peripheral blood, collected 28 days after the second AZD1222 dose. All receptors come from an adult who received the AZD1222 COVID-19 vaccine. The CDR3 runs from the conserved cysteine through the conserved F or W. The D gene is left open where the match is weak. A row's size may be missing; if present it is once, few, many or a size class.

cdr3_nt: TGTGCCATCCTGACAGGGTCTGGCTACACCTTC
cdr3_aa: CAILTGSGYTF
cdr3_length: 11
clone_size: .
d_call: TRBD1
v_call: TRBV12-3/TRBV12-4
j_call: TRBJ1-2

cdr3_nt: TGCGCCAGCAGCGCCCGGACTAGCGGTTTCTACGAGCAGTACTTC
cdr3_aa: CASSARTSGFYEQYF
cdr3_length: 15
clone_size: .
d_call: TRBD2
v_call: TRBV5-1
j_call: TRBJ2-7

cdr3_nt: TGTGCCAGCAGCGTCGGACAGGGAATTAATTCACCCCTCCACTTT
cdr3_aa: CASSVGQGINSPLHF
cdr3_length: 15
clone_size: .
d_call: TRBD1
v_call: TRBV5-4
j_call: TRBJ1-6

cdr3_nt: TGTGCCGCCTCTACGGGCCCGAACACTGAAGCTTTCTTT
cdr3_aa: CAASTGPNTEAFF
cdr3_length: 13
clone_size: .
d_call: .
v_call: TRBV15
j_call: TRBJ1-1

cdr3_nt: TGTGCCAGCAGCCAAGGGACACCTAGCTCTGGAAACACCATATATTTT
cdr3_aa: CASSQGTPSSGNTIYF
cdr3_length: 16
clone_size: once
d_call: .
v_call: TRBV3-1/TRBV3-2
j_call: TRBJ1-3

cdr3_nt: TGTGCCACCAGTGATATTTGGACGACCGACCTTGGTTCCCGCGATGAGCAGTTCTTC
cdr3_aa: CATSDIWTTDLGSRDEQFF
cdr3_length: 19
clone_size: .
d_call: .
v_call: TRBV24-1
j_call: TRBJ2-1

cdr3_nt: TGCAGCGTCCAGGGAGATTTGGAGATGGGCTACACCTTC
cdr3_aa: CSVQGDLEMGYTF
cdr3_length: 13
clone_size: .
d_call: .
v_call: TRBV29-1
j_call: TRBJ1-2

cdr3_nt: TGTGCCAGCAGCAACCCCGGGACAGGGTCCTACGAGCAGTACTTC
cdr3_aa: CASSNPGTGSYEQYF
cdr3_length: 15
clone_size: .
d_call: .
v_call: TRBV21-1
j_call: TRBJ2-7

cdr3_nt: TGTGCCAGCAGCCCCACAGGGCGGACGCCGAACACTGAAGCTTTCTTT
cdr3_aa: CASSPTGRTPNTEAFF
cdr3_length: 16
clone_size: .
d_call: .
v_call: TRBV5-6
j_call: TRBJ1-1

cdr3_nt: TGTGCCAGCAGCTCCGCGATTGATACGCAGTATTTT
cdr3_aa: CASSSAIDTQYF
cdr3_length: 12
clone_size: .
d_call: .
v_call: TRBV7-9
j_call: TRBJ2-3

cdr3_nt: TGTGCCAGCAGTTCCGGGACAGGGGGTATAAATGGCTACACCTTC
cdr3_aa: CASSSGTGGINGYTF
cdr3_length: 15
clone_size: .
d_call: TRBD1
v_call: TRBV6-5
j_call: TRBJ1-2

cdr3_nt: TGTGCCAGCAGTGAAGTGGGCGGGAGGGCCGGAGATACGCAGTATTTT
cdr3_aa: CASSEVGGRAGDTQYF
cdr3_length: 16
clone_size: .
d_call: TRBD2
v_call: TRBV6-1
j_call: TRBJ2-3

cdr3_nt: TGTGCCAGTAGCAACTATGGGACTTTCACTGAAGCTTTCTTT
cdr3_aa: CASSNYGTFTEAFF
cdr3_length: 14
clone_size: .
d_call: .
v_call: TRBV19
j_call: TRBJ1-1

cdr3_nt: TGCGCCAGCAGGCCCCGACTAGCGGGAGATGGGACCGGGGAGCTGTTTTTT
cdr3_aa: CASRPRLAGDGTGELFF
cdr3_length: 17
clone_size: .
d_call: TRBD2
v_call: TRBV5-1
j_call: TRBJ2-2

cdr3_nt: TGTGCCAGCAGCCGCTTATCCTACGAGCAGTACTTC
cdr3_aa: CASSRLSYEQYF
cdr3_length: 12
clone_size: .
d_call: .
v_call: TRBV3-1/TRBV3-2
j_call: TRBJ2-7

cdr3_nt: TGTGCCAGCAGCCCGATGAGCGACACCGGGGAGCTGTTTTTT
cdr3_aa: CASSPMSDTGELFF
cdr3_length: 14
clone_size: .
d_call: .
v_call: TRBV7-2
j_call: TRBJ2-2

cdr3_nt: TGTGCCAGCAGGCCCCCGTCGACTAGCCCCGGGGAGCTGTTTTTT
cdr3_aa: CASRPPSTSPGELFF
cdr3_length: 15
clone_size: .
d_call: TRBD2
v_call: TRBV2
j_call: TRBJ2-2

cdr3_nt: TGTGCCAGCAGCCAATTAGCTGGTGGGGCCAACGTCCTGACTTTC
cdr3_aa: CASSQLAGGANVLTF
cdr3_length: 15
clone_size: .
d_call: .
v_call: TRBV3-1/TRBV3-2
j_call: TRBJ2-6

cdr3_nt: TGTGCTAGTGGTCCCCCTTCCCGGGACACTGAAGCTTTCTTT
cdr3_aa: CASGPPSRDTEAFF
cdr3_length: 14
clone_size: .
d_call: .
v_call: TRBV12-5
j_call: TRBJ1-1

cdr3_nt: TGTGCCAGCAGCTTAGAGGACAGCCTGGGGCAGTTCTTC
cdr3_aa: CASSLEDSLGQFF
cdr3_length: 13
clone_size: .
d_call: .
v_call: TRBV7-2
j_call: TRBJ2-1

cdr3_nt: TGTGCCAGCAGTTTATACCGTTTCCGGGGCGAGGGTATTGAAAAACTGTTTTTT
cdr3_aa: CASSLYRFRGEGIEKLFF
cdr3_length: 18
clone_size: .
d_call: .
v_call: TRBV27
j_call: TRBJ1-4

cdr3_nt: TGTGCCTGGAGTACGGACATTCGAATGAACACTGAAGCTTTCTTT
cdr3_aa: CAWSTDIRMNTEAFF
cdr3_length: 15
clone_size: .
d_call: .
v_call: TRBV30
j_call: TRBJ1-1

cdr3_nt: TGTGCCAGCAGCCGTCAACAGGGGAACACTGAAGCTTTCTTT
cdr3_aa: CASSRQQGNTEAFF
cdr3_length: 14
clone_size: .
d_call: .
v_call: TRBV11-2
j_call: TRBJ1-1

cdr3_nt: TGTGCCTGGAAAGGGGGCGGCAATTCACCCCTCCACTTT
cdr3_aa: CAWKGGGNSPLHF
cdr3_length: 13
clone_size: once
d_call: TRBD1
v_call: TRBV30
j_call: TRBJ1-6

cdr3_nt: TGTGCCAGCAGTTACTCCTCTGACCGCTGGGAGCAGTACTTC
cdr3_aa: CASSYSSDRWEQYF
cdr3_length: 14
clone_size: .
d_call: .
v_call: TRBV6-5
j_call: TRBJ2-7

cdr3_nt: TGTGCCAGCAGCTTAGGGGTAGCTGGAAACACCATATATTTT
cdr3_aa: CASSLGVAGNTIYF
cdr3_length: 14
clone_size: .
d_call: .
v_call: TRBV11-2
j_call: TRBJ1-3

cdr3_nt: TGTGCCAGCAGCCGCGGGCGTGGGACAGGAAATTACGAGCAGTACTTC
cdr3_aa: CASSRGRGTGNYEQYF
cdr3_length: 16
clone_size: .
d_call: TRBD1
v_call: TRBV3-1/TRBV3-2
j_call: TRBJ2-7

cdr3_nt: TGCAGCGTTGTTTATGACAACCGCTACGAGCAGTACTTC
cdr3_aa: CSVVYDNRYEQYF
cdr3_length: 13
clone_size: .
d_call: .
v_call: TRBV29-1
j_call: TRBJ2-7

cdr3_nt: TGCGCCAGCAGCACCGGGACAGGGAACTATGGCTACACCTTC
cdr3_aa: CASSTGTGNYGYTF
cdr3_length: 14
clone_size: once
d_call: TRBD1
v_call: TRBV5-1
j_call: TRBJ1-2

cdr3_nt: TGCGCCAGCAGCTCTCCACAGGGAGTGAACACTGAAGCTTTCTTT
cdr3_aa: CASSSPQGVNTEAFF
cdr3_length: 15
clone_size: .
d_call: .
v_call: TRBV5-1
j_call: TRBJ1-1

cdr3_nt: TGTGCCAGCTCATACCTAGCGGGAGTTGGGGATGAGCAGTTCTTC
cdr3_aa: CASSYLAGVGDEQFF
cdr3_length: 15
clone_size: .
d_call: TRBD2
v_call: TRBV18
j_call: TRBJ2-1

cdr3_nt: TGTGCCAGCATTTCCGGGACAGGGGACAATCAGCCCCAGCATTTT
cdr3_aa: CASISGTGDNQPQHF
cdr3_length: 15
clone_size: .
d_call: TRBD1
v_call: TRBV2
j_call: TRBJ1-5

cdr3_nt: TGTGCCAGCAGCTTGGTGGCTAGCGGGAGTGGGGAGACCCAGTACTTC
cdr3_aa: CASSLVASGSGETQYF
cdr3_length: 16
clone_size: .
d_call: TRBD2
v_call: TRBV5-4
j_call: TRBJ2-5

cdr3_nt: TGTGCCAGCAGCCAAATAGGGATTGCTGGAAACACCATATATTTT
cdr3_aa: CASSQIGIAGNTIYF
cdr3_length: 15
clone_size: .
d_call: .
v_call: TRBV14
j_call: TRBJ1-3

cdr3_nt: TGTGCCAGCAGTTGGGACAGGTTCAATCAGCCCCAGCATTTT
cdr3_aa: CASSWDRFNQPQHF
cdr3_length: 14
clone_size: .
d_call: TRBD1
v_call: TRBV6-6
j_call: TRBJ1-5

cdr3_nt: TGTGCCAGCAGCCTCTCCCAGGGATGGCAAGAGACCCAGTACTTC
cdr3_aa: CASSLSQGWQETQYF
cdr3_length: 15
clone_size: few
d_call: .
v_call: TRBV7-9
j_call: TRBJ2-5

cdr3_nt: TGTGCCTGGAGTCCCCGGGCCTATCCATACGAGCAGTACTTC
cdr3_aa: CAWSPRAYPYEQYF
cdr3_length: 14
clone_size: .
d_call: .
v_call: TRBV30
j_call: TRBJ2-7

cdr3_nt: TGTGCCATCGGCCGCGTGGGCGATAGCAATCAGCCCCAGCATTTT
cdr3_aa: CAIGRVGDSNQPQHF
cdr3_length: 15
clone_size: .
d_call: .
v_call: TRBV10-3
j_call: TRBJ1-5

cdr3_nt: TGCGCCAGCAGCCACGCCCAACTAGCGGGAGGAGAGACCCAGTACTTC
cdr3_aa: CASSHAQLAGGETQYF
cdr3_length: 16
clone_size: .
d_call: TRBD2
v_call: TRBV10-2
j_call: TRBJ2-5

cdr3_nt: TGTGCCACCAGTGACCAGTCTAGCGGAGGCCCCTACGAGCAGTACTTC
cdr3_aa: CATSDQSSGGPYEQYF
cdr3_length: 16
clone_size: .
d_call: TRBD2
v_call: TRBV24-1
j_call: TRBJ2-7

cdr3_nt: TGTGCTAGTGGGCTCCAGGCTCTAGCGGGAGAGGTCGGGACCCAGTACTTC
cdr3_aa: CASGLQALAGEVGTQYF
cdr3_length: 17
clone_size: .
d_call: TRBD2
v_call: TRBV12-5
j_call: TRBJ2-5

cdr3_nt: TGTGCCAGTAGTATAGAGGGTAGCGGTAGATACAATGAGCAGTTCTTC
cdr3_aa: CASSIEGSGRYNEQFF
cdr3_length: 16
clone_size: .
d_call: .
v_call: TRBV19
j_call: TRBJ2-1

cdr3_nt: TGTGCCAGTAGTTCCCCGCGGGGCAGGGTTATTCAGCCCCAGCATTTT
cdr3_aa: CASSSPRGRVIQPQHF
cdr3_length: 16
clone_size: once
d_call: .
v_call: TRBV19
j_call: TRBJ1-5

cdr3_nt: TGTGCCAGCAGTTACTTGAGGGGGCGAGACTATGGCTACACCTTC
cdr3_aa: CASSYLRGRDYGYTF
cdr3_length: 15
clone_size: .
d_call: TRBD1
v_call: TRBV6-6
j_call: TRBJ1-2

cdr3_nt: TGTGCCAGCAGTTTGGTTAGGTCGAACACTGAAGCTTTCTTT
cdr3_aa: CASSLVRSNTEAFF
cdr3_length: 14
clone_size: .
d_call: .
v_call: TRBV28
j_call: TRBJ1-1

cdr3_nt: TGTGCCAGCAGCTTCGGACAGGGGGCCCACAATGAGCAGTTCTTC
cdr3_aa: CASSFGQGAHNEQFF
cdr3_length: 15
clone_size: .
d_call: TRBD1
v_call: TRBV5-4
j_call: TRBJ2-1

cdr3_nt: TGTGCCAGCAGTTCATCGACAGGGGGCATAAACGAGCAGTACTTC
cdr3_aa: CASSSSTGGINEQYF
cdr3_length: 15
clone_size: .
d_call: TRBD1
v_call: TRBV27
j_call: TRBJ2-7

cdr3_nt: TGTGCCAGCAGTTTATCAGGAGGGGTCAATCAGCCCCAGCATTTT
cdr3_aa: CASSLSGGVNQPQHF
cdr3_length: 15
clone_size: .
d_call: .
v_call: TRBV27
j_call: TRBJ1-5

cdr3_nt: TGTGCCAGCAGTGCCGGGACAGGATACACAGATACGCAGTATTTT
cdr3_aa: CASSAGTGYTDTQYF
cdr3_length: 15
clone_size: .
d_call: TRBD1
v_call: TRBV7-7
j_call: TRBJ2-3

cdr3_nt: TGTGCCAGCACCCCGACTAGCGAAGCAGGCTACGAGCAGTACTTC
cdr3_aa: CASTPTSEAGYEQYF
cdr3_length: 15
clone_size: few
d_call: TRBD2
v_call: TRBV5-4
j_call: TRBJ2-7

cdr3_nt: TGTGCCAGCTCACCATGGACAGGAACCCAAAGTAACTATGGCTACACCTTC
cdr3_aa: CASSPWTGTQSNYGYTF
cdr3_length: 17
clone_size: .
d_call: TRBD1
v_call: TRBV18
j_call: TRBJ1-2

cdr3_nt: TGCAGCGTGGCCCGCAGGGGGATAGGGGTAGGGACAGATACGCAGTATTTT
cdr3_aa: CSVARRGIGVGTDTQYF
cdr3_length: 17
clone_size: .
d_call: TRBD1
v_call: TRBV29-1
j_call: TRBJ2-3

cdr3_nt: TGTGCCAGCAGCGTTCTCCAAAAACAGGGGGCGTCTGGAAACACCATATATTTT
cdr3_aa: CASSVLQKQGASGNTIYF
cdr3_length: 18
clone_size: .
d_call: TRBD1
v_call: TRBV7-8
j_call: TRBJ1-3

cdr3_nt: TGTGCCAGCAGCGTGACTAGCGGGGCCTACGAGCAGTACTTC
cdr3_aa: CASSVTSGAYEQYF
cdr3_length: 14
clone_size: few
d_call: TRBD2
v_call: TRBV27
j_call: TRBJ2-7